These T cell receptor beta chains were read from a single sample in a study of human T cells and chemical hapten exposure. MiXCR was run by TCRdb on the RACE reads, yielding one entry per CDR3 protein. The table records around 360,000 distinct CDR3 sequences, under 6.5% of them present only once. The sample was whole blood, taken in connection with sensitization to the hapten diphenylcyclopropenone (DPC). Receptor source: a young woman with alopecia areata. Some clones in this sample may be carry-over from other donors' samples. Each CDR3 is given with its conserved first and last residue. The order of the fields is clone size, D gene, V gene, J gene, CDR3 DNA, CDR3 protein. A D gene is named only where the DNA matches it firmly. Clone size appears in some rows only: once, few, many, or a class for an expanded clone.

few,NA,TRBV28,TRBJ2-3,TGTGCCAGCGGGGGGCGCCCGACAGATACGCAGTATTTT,CASGGRPTDTQYF
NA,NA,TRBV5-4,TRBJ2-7,TGTGCCAGCAGCGAGGACATTACCTACGAGCAGTACTTC,CASSEDITYEQYF
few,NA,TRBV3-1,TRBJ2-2,TGTGCCAGCAGCCCGACTGAATCTTCAGGGGAGCTGTTTTTT,CASSPTESSGELFF
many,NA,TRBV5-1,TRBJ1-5,TGCGCCAGCAGGGCTGGGGGCAATCAGCCCCAGCATTTT,CASRAGGNQPQHF
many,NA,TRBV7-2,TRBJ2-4,TGTGCCAGCAGCTTAGCCGCTAGGGGCAGGCTAGCCAAAAACATTCAGTACTTC,CASSLAARGRLAKNIQYF
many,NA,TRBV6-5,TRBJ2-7,TGTGCCAGCAGTCGATTAACGGGGTTCTCCTACGAGCAGTACTTC,CASSRLTGFSYEQYF
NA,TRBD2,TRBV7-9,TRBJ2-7,TGTGCCAGCAGCTATAAGGGACTAGCGGGAAGACATCTCTCCTACGAGCAGTACTTC,CASSYKGLAGRHLSYEQYF
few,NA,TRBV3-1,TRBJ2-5,TGTGCCAGCAGCCAAAGGCCCCAGAGGGTGAGACAGACCCAGTACTTC,CASSQRPQRVRQTQYF
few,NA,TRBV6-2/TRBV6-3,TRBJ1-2,TGTGCCAGCAGATCCTACGTCGGACAAGGCCATGGCTACACCTTC,CASRSYVGQGHGYTF
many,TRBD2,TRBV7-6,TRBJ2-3,TGTGCCAGCAGCTTAAACCAGCGGGGTACGGATACGCAGTATTTT,CASSLNQRGTDTQYF
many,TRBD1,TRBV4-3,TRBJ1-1,TGCGCCAGCAGCCAGACAGGGGACCTGAACACTGAAGCTTTCTTT,CASSQTGDLNTEAFF
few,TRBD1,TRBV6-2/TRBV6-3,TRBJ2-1,TGTGCCAGCAGTTCTTTGGACAGGGGACCCTACAATGAGCAGTTCTTC,CASSSLDRGPYNEQFF
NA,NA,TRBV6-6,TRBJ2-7,TGTGCCAGCAGTTCCCTATTTATACTAGGGATCCCCTACGAGCAGTACTTC,CASSSLFILGIPYEQYF
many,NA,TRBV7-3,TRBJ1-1,TGTGCCAGCAGCTTAACTCAGGGCACTGAAGCTTTCTTT,CASSLTQGTEAFF
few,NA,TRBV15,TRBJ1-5,TGTGCCACCAGCTCCCGGGCCCAGGATAGCAATCAGCCCCAGCATTTT,CATSSRAQDSNQPQHF
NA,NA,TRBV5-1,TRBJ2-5,TGCGCCAGCAGAAGGTTCTCGGAGACCCAGTACTTC,CASRRFSETQYF
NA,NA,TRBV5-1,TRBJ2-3,TGCGCCAGCAGCTTGCTGGGTATTGATACGCAGTATTTT,CASSLLGIDTQYF
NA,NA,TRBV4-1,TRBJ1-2,TGCGCCAGCAGCCAAGTGGCCGGGAACTATGGCTACACCTTC,CASSQVAGNYGYTF
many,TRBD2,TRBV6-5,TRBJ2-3,TGTGCCAGCAGATCGACTAGCGGGGGCCCTAGCACAGATACGCAGTATTTT,CASRSTSGGPSTDTQYF
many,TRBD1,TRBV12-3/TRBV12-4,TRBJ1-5,TGTGCCAGCAGTCCACAGGGGGCACAGCCCCAGCATTTT,CASSPQGAQPQHF
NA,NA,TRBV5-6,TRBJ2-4,TGTGCCAGCAGCGAGAGACTGTCGGGAAACATTCAGTACTTC,CASSERLSGNIQYF
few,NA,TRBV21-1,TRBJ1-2,TGTGCCAGCAAAAAGGCTCCTCCGATTAACTATGGCTACACCTTC,CASKKAPPINYGYTF
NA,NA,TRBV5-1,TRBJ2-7,TGCGCCAGCAGCTTTTCACAGGCGCACGAGCAGTACTTC,CASSFSQAHEQYF
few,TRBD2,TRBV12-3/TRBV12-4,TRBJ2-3,TGTGCCAGCAGTTTAGGGCAGGCGCGGGGGGAAGATACGCAGTATTTT,CASSLGQARGEDTQYF
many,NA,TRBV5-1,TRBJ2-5,TGCGCCAGCAGCTTGGGACATCAGGGGAGAGAGACCCAGTACTTC,CASSLGHQGRETQYF
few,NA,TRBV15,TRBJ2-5,TGTGCCACCAGCAGAGAGGGCAGTAAAGAGACCCAGTACTTC,CATSREGSKETQYF
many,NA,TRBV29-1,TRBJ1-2,TGCAGCGCCGGGGAGGACGGCGCTAACTATGGCTACACCTTC,CSAGEDGANYGYTF
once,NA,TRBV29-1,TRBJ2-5,TGCAGCGTTTGTTGTCTAGCAAACACGGAGACCCAGTACTTC,CSVCCLANTETQYF
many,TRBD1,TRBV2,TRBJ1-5,TGTGCCAGCACCCCAAGACAGGGGGCCTTTCAGCCCCAGCATTTT,CASTPRQGAFQPQHF
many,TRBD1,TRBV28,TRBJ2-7,TGTGCCAGCAGTTTAAATGGCGGTGACAGGGGACCCGACGAGCAGTACTTC,CASSLNGGDRGPDEQYF
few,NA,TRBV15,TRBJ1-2,TGTGCCACCAGCAGAATGAAAGCTCTCAACTATGGCTACACCTTC,CATSRMKALNYGYTF
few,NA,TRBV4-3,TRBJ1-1,TGCGCCAGCAGCCAAGCAGCTGACCATGAAGCTTTCTTT,CASSQAADHEAFF
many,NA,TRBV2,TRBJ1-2,TGTGCCAGCACTAGGGACCTGAAGACCTATGGCTACACCTTC,CASTRDLKTYGYTF
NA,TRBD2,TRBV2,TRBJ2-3,TGTGCCAGCAGTGGAAGACTAGCGGGAACAGATACGCAGTATTTT,CASSGRLAGTDTQYF
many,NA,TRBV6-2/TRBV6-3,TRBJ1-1,TGTGCCAGCAGTTACCTGCAGGGTTACACTGAAGCTTTCTTT,CASSYLQGYTEAFF
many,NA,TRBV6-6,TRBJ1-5,TGTGCCAGCAGTACCCTCTTTAATAGCAATCAGCCCCAGCATTTT,CASSTLFNSNQPQHF
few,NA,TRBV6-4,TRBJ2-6,TGTGCCAGCAGTGATAAGGTGGAACCTGGGGCCAACGTCCTGACTTTC,CASSDKVEPGANVLTF
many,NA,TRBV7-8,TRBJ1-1,TGTGCCAGCAGCTTAGTCAGCTTGGCCACTGAAGCTTTCTTT,CASSLVSLATEAFF
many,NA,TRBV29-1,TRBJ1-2,TGCAGCTCCCACGAGGGTATAGGCTACACCTTC,CSSHEGIGYTF
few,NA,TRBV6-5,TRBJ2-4,TGTGCCAGCAGTTACTCCTACCGGACAGCTTTAGCCAAAAACATTCAGTACTTC,CASSYSYRTALAKNIQYF
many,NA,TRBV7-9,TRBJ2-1,TGTGCCAGCAGCGAAAGAGTTTCCTACAATGAGCAGTTCTTC,CASSERVSYNEQFF
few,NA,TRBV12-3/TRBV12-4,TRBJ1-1,TGTGCCAGCAGGCCGTCAGGGTGGGAGCACACTGAAGCTTTCTTT,CASRPSGWEHTEAFF
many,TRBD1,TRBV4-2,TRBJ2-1,TGTGCCAGCAGCCGGTCCGGGACAGGGTCCTACAATGAGCAGTTCTTC,CASSRSGTGSYNEQFF
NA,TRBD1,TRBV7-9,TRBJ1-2,TGTGCCACCCGGGACAGGAAACACTATGGCTACACCTTC,CATRDRKHYGYTF